The T cell receptor (beta chain) described here comes from a study of T cell repertoires in aging, cancer and after chemotherapy. On the study more broadly: Glioblastoma patients receiving temozolomide-based therapy gave paired samples before and after chemotherapy.

Within the sample, this clonotype is medium-sized. The antigen remains undetermined. Multiplex touch-down PCR with TRB-A/B primers amplified rearranged V-D-J TRB sequences. TCRdb reanalysed the multiplex PCR reads using MiXCR and keeps one entry per CDR3 protein. The sample includes more than 1,200 distinct CDR3 sequences, 21% of them seen just once. The template was genomic DNA from peripheral blood, not RNA. The study, taken as a whole, reports: Across the chemotherapy interval, each cancer cohort showed higher median generation probability, suggesting thymic rebound. In healthy donors, age-related TCR diversity loss mainly reflected lost richness.

This CDR3 contains 15 residues. In germline, CDR1 is MNHEY, CDR2 SVGAGI. The V end was cut by 3 bases, the J end by 3 bases, with 12 bases between. The receptor comes from a human donor with a solid tumor. This chain links TRBV6-5 with TRBJ1-3, with a possible D match to TRBD1 (6 bases). The source material was blood. As DNA, the CDR3 is TGTGCCAGCAGTTATGCAGGGGTTAATGGAAACACCATATATTTT. Protein sequence: CASSYAGVNGNTIYF.